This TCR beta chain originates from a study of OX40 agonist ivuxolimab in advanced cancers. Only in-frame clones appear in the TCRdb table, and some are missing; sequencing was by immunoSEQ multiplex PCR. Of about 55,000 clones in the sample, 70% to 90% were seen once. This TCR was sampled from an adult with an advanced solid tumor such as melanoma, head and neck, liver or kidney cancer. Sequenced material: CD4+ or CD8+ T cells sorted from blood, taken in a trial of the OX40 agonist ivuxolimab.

The CDR3 region is CASSLRGSSGTSYNEQFF. The CDR3 bases are TGTGCCAGCAGCTTAAGGGGTTCCAGCGGAACCTCCTACAATGAGCAGTTCTTC. This chain links TRBV7-2 with TRBJ2-1, with D perhaps assigned TRBD1 or TRBD2 (5 bases each). The CDR3 consists of 18 residues. The germline V gene has CDR1 SGHTA and CDR2 FQGNSA. The ends were cut back, 2 bases at V and 0 bases at J, with 17 bases in the middle. The full variable domain, its missing parts supplied by reference TRBV7-2 and TRBJ2-1, is GAGVSQSPSNKVTEKGKDVELRCDPISGHTALYWYRQSLGQGLEFLIYFQGNSAPDKSGLPSDRFSAERTGGSVSTLTIQRTQQEDSAVYLCASSLRGSSGTSYNEQFFGPGTRLTVL.